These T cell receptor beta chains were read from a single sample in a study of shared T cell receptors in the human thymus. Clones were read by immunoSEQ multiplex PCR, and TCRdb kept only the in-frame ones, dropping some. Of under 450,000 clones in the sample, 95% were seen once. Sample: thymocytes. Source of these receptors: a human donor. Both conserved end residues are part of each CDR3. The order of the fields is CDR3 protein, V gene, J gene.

CDR3: CASSARTSGGLSGELFF; V: TRBV7-2; J: TRBJ2-2
CDR3: CASSLVASGSKYEQYF; V: TRBV11-2; J: TRBJ2-7
CDR3: CSVMSTSIKNIQYF; V: TRBV29-1; J: TRBJ2-4
CDR3: CASSLQRQVTVEQYF; V: TRBV18; J: TRBJ2-7
CDR3: CASSGTSGKDYEQFF; V: TRBV6-1; J: TRBJ2-1
CDR3: CASRPGQENTEAFF; V: TRBV19; J: TRBJ1-1
CDR3: CASSGSGNTQYF; V: TRBV6-1; J: TRBJ2-3
CDR3: CASSLIGRNPGGQYF; V: TRBV27; J: TRBJ2-5
CDR3: CASTRRSRETQYF; V: TRBV6-5; J: TRBJ2-5
CDR3: CASINDLLVRVQFF; V: TRBV27; J: TRBJ2-1
CDR3: CASSSDRANTEAFF; V: TRBV5-1; J: TRBJ1-1
CDR3: CASSMGGNTGELFF; V: TRBV19; J: TRBJ2-2
CDR3: CASSARRTSGSRNEQFF; V: TRBV7-8; J: TRBJ2-1
CDR3: CASSSGTSGRAYEQYF; V: TRBV28; J: TRBJ2-7
CDR3: CASRGLGANYNEQFF; V: TRBV2; J: TRBJ2-1
CDR3: CASSPRGGGLASTDTQYF; V: TRBV5-5; J: TRBJ2-3
CDR3: CATSIGQGNGYTF; V: TRBV15; J: TRBJ1-2
CDR3: CATRTRLAGLGEQFF; V: TRBV15; J: TRBJ2-1
CDR3: CASSPTSGKETQYF; V: TRBV7-2; J: TRBJ2-5
CDR3: CAWNRASGELFF; V: TRBV30; J: TRBJ2-2
CDR3: CASSLGQRSNQPQHF; V: TRBV5-8; J: TRBJ1-5
CDR3: CASSLGTGAEQFF; V: TRBV5-6; J: TRBJ2-1
CDR3: CSAQGNEQFF; V: TRBV20-1; J: TRBJ2-1
CDR3: CASSYPPRAGRLSYNEQFF; V: TRBV27; J: TRBJ2-1
CDR3: CASILAPVLAGTNEQFF; V: TRBV7-9; J: TRBJ2-1
CDR3: CATRNRPGYNEQFF; V: TRBV15; J: TRBJ2-1
CDR3: CASSMGRSRTSGTQETQYF; V: TRBV19; J: TRBJ2-5
CDR3: CASSSPRNGTDTQYF; V: TRBV6-5; J: TRBJ2-3